The following is a T cell receptor beta chain sequence with its context. The target antigen is unknown. The data originate from a study of T cell responses to AZD1222 COVID-19 vaccine. This CDR3 spans 15 amino acids. CDR1 and CDR2 (germline): SNHLY, FYNNEI. The ends lost 8 bases at V and 4 bases at J; junction bases unmatched: 5. Clones were sequenced by immunoSEQ multiplex PCR, and TCRdb holds only the in-frame ones, with some missing. The sample carries 65,000 to 90,000 clones, about 88% recorded once. Overall study findings and caveats: Unmutated variant regions are reportedly targeted by nearly half of spike-specific TCRs. Among AZD1222 vaccinees, only six were seropositive at baseline.

This chain joins TRBV2 and TRBJ1-4; TRBD1 matches at 12 bases. The clonotype originates from an adult who received the AZD1222 COVID-19 vaccine. The specimen was peripheral blood, collected 28 days after the second AZD1222 dose. In nucleotides, the CDR3 is TGTGCCAGCCGGGACAGGGGGCTTCGTAATGAAAAACTGTTTTTT. This sequence encodes CASRDRGLRNEKLFF.